The 4 T cell receptor beta chains presented below share a single source sample, sequenced in a study of T cell responses to AZD1222 COVID-19 vaccine (dated by TCRdb to the early 2020s). The protocol used for the library was the immunoSEQ multiplex PCR assay. TCRdb re-hosts the immuneACCESS table, in-frame sequences only. Its copies lack some clones; in the studies checked, an unresolved V gene accounts for under half of them, and the cause for the rest is not known. The sample table lists roughly 130,000 clones, approximately 92% of them with a count of one. Approximately 3.1% of the sample goes to the ten largest clones. The sample's time point label is to be understood as: baseline before first vaccination. Sequences were derived from peripheral blood, sampled on day 0 of AZD1222 vaccination. Every receptor here comes from an adult in good health.

CDR3 nucleotide sequence: TGTGCCAGCAGCTTAGGGACAGCTGAAGCTTTCTTT. Protein: CASSLGTAEAFF. V gene TRBV11-2 combines with J gene TRBJ1-1; D is perhaps TRBD1 (6 bases). Trimming cost V 1 base and J 6 bases, with 6 bases left between them. The CDR3 contains 12 residues. CDR1 SGHAT and CDR2 FQNNGV come from the germline V gene.

This clone has a single count. The chain carries TRBV27 and TRBJ2-7; D gene uncertain. V gave up 5 bases and J gave up 0 bases, with 11 bases separating them. Germline-derived CDR1 and CDR2 are MNHEY and SMNVEV (reference sequence). The CDR3 contains 14 residues. CDR3 protein: CASSPIPFSYEQYF. As DNA, the CDR3 is TGTGCCAGCAGTCCAATACCTTTCTCCTACGAGCAGTACTTC.

The rearrangement joins TRBV12-3 or TRBV12-4 to TRBJ2-2; D not resolved. Between the trimmed V and J ends, which lost 3 bases and 5 bases, there was a span of 7 bases. The CDR3 covers 13 residues. The CDR3 sequence: CASSFTVTGELFF. CDR3 bases: TGTGCCAGCAGTTTCACCGTTACCGGGGAGCTGTTTTTT.

CDR3 protein: CASSLVKTGWTEKLFF. As DNA, the CDR3 is TGTGCCAGCAGCTTGGTTAAAACAGGGTGGACTGAAAAACTGTTTTTT. V and J are TRBV5-5 and TRBJ1-4; perhaps TRBD1 as D (6 bases). Deletions cut 0 bases from V and 7 bases from J, with 16 bases between. This CDR3 spans 16 amino acids. Germline-derived CDR1 and CDR2 are SGHKS and YYEKEE (reference sequence).